This T cell receptor beta chain was documented in a study of blood T cell repertoires in COVID-19. The sample holds one count of this clone. Produced via immunoSEQ multiplex PCR; TCRdb's table is partial and in-frame only. The sample contains approximately 440,000 clones, around 89% of which appear only once. There are 16 residues in the CDR3. V was pared by 1 base and J by 7 bases, with 9 bases of the junction left unmatched. Germline V CDR1 and CDR2: MNHNS, SASEGT. The clonotype was recovered from a woman in her forties or fifties with COVID-19, enrolled during active disease. V gene TRBV6-1 combines with J gene TRBJ1-4, with TRBD1 matching 7 bases. Sequencing used peripheral blood. CDR3 loop: CASSEVTGAGGEKLFF. In DNA, the CDR3 is TGTGCCAGCAGTGAAGTCACAGGGGCAGGAGGTGAAAAACTGTTTTTT.